This T cell receptor beta chain came from a study of cytomegalovirus exposure and HLA in healthy donors. Study at large: Of the donors genotyped, several hundred in all, less than 90% fell in the Caucasian-associated ancestry cluster. Study-wide results and limits: CMV antigen specificity was confirmed in vitro for a few CMV-associated chains.

The PCR ran on 60 Vbeta and 13 Jbeta primers. The protocol was immunoSEQ multiplex PCR, while the TCRdb copy is restricted to in-frame clones and leaves out a portion. The sample has about 160,000 clones; the top ten hold 1.5% to 2%. Per germline, CDR1 SEHNR and CDR2 FQNEAQ (reference sequence). CDR3 length equals 11 residues. Turning to this clone: Its target is unknown. The germline gene is not matched at one end of the junction; a read error may be the cause.

Sequencing was performed on PBMCs. The chain has TRBV7-9 and TRBJ2-7, with 7 bases that match TRBD1. The clonotype comes from a woman aged 50 to 60 in good health and CMV-seronegative. The CDR3 region has the DNA TGTGCCAGCAGCTCGGACAGGAGAACGTCGTTC. Its protein is CASSSDRRTSF.